This T cell receptor beta chain appears in the sequencing data of a study of blood T cell repertoires in COVID-19. In the study overall: Acute-phase and convalescent COVID-19 samples originated in the United States, Italy and Spain. T cells, B-cell-depleted T cells, or PBMCs provided the cDNA or gDNA that served as material.

Generated by immunoSEQ multiplex PCR, the TCRdb table keeps only in-frame clones and is missing some. The sample has about 90,000 clones, roughly four fifths seen once. Deletions cut 8 bases from V and 3 bases from J, with 29 bases between. From germline, CDR1 is LNHDA and CDR2 SQIVND (reference sequence). The CDR3 consists of 18 residues. The sequence was collected from a human donor in a cohort sampled during active COVID-19. The chain is built from TRBV19 and TRBJ2-7; D is possibly TRBD1 (6 bases). The sequenced material came from peripheral blood. CDR3 region: CASELRQAVHDYIYEQYF. The CDR3 nucleotides read TGTGCCAGTGAACTCCGACAGGCCGTGCATGACTATATCTACGAGCAGTACTTC.